This TCR beta chain was obtained from a study of radiotherapy plus CTLA-4 blockade in lung cancer. The CDR3 extends over 14 amino acids. V was pared by 3 bases and J by 3 bases, with 5 bases of the junction left unmatched. Germline V lookup: CDR1 SGHRS, CDR2 YFSETQ. The method was immunoSEQ multiplex PCR; TCRdb's version includes in-frame clones alone and lacks a portion of them. Counted here are roughly 62,000 clones, more than 70% occurring once; the ten biggest clones make up approximately 2.9%. This clone was recorded many times. The receptor comes from a human donor with non-small cell lung cancer who had a complete response to radiotherapy plus ipilimumab. V gene TRBV5-1 combines with J gene TRBJ1-2; the match to TRBD1 covers 7 bases. The sequenced sample was peripheral blood, obtained from a patient treated with radiotherapy plus ipilimumab. The CDR3 sequence is CASSYTQGYYGYTF. Here the CDR3 DNA reads TGCGCCAGCAGCTATACACAGGGGTACTATGGCTACACCTTC. The entire variable domain, with the rest obtained from reference TRBV5-1 and TRBJ1-2, is as follows: KAGVTQTPRYLIKTRGQQVTLSCSPISGHRSVSWYQQTPGQGLQFLFEYFSETQRNKGNFPGRFSGRQFSNSRSEMNVSTLELGDSALYLCASSYTQGYYGYTFGSGTRLTVV.